This entry is about one T cell receptor (beta chain). Its specificity is not known. The data originate from a study of T cell responses to AZD1222 COVID-19 vaccine. Points from the study as a whole: White British donors predominated, females outnumbered males, and clonal diversity was possibly underestimated.

V lost 5 bases and J lost 10, with 14 bases in between. This CDR3 spans 13 amino acids. The V gene's germline CDR1 is MNHEY and CDR2 SMNVEV (reference sequence). Here immunoSEQ multiplex PCR was the method, and the copy in TCRdb shows in-frame clones only, minus some. The sample has about 100,000 clones; about 89% are singletons. The sequencing here drew on peripheral blood, taken on day 0 of AZD1222 vaccination. V and J are TRBV27 and TRBJ1-4, with D maybe TRBD1 (5 bases). This receptor was taken from an adult in good health. Here the CDR3 reads CASSPPGGGKLFF. In DNA, the CDR3 is TGTGCCAGCAGTCCCCCCGGGGGGGGAAAACTGTTTTTT.